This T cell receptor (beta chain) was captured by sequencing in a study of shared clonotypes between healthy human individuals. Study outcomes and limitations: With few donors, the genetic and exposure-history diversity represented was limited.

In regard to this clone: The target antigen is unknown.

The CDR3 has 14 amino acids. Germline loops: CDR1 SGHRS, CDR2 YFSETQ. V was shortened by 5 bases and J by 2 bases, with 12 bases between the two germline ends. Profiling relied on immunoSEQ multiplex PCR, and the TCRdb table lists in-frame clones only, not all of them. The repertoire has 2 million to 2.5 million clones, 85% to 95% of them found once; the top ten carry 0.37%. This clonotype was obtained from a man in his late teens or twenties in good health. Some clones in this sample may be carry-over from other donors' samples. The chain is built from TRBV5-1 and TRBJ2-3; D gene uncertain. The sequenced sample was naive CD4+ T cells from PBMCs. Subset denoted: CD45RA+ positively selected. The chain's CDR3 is CASRTDSFTDTQYF. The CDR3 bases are TGCGCCAGCAGAACTGACTCCTTCACAGATACGCAGTATTTT.